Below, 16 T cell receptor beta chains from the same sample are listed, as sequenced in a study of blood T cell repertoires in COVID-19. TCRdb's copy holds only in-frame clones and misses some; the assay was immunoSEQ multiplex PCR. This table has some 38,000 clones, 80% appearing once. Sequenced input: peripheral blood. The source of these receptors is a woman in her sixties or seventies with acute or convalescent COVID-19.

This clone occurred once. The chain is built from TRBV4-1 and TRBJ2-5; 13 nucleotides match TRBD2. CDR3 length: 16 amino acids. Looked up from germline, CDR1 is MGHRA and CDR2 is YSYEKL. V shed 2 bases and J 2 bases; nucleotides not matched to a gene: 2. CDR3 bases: TGCGCCAGCAGCCAAAAGACTAGCGGGGGGCAAGAGACCCAGTACTTC. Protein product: CASSQKTSGGQETQYF.

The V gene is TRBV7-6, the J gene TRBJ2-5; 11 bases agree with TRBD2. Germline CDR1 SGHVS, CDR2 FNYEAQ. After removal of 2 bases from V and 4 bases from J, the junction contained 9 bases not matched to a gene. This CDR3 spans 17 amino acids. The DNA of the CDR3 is TGTGCCAGCAGCTTATTCACTAGCGGGGGCCTCGGAGAGACCCAGTACTTC. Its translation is CASSLFTSGGLGETQYF.

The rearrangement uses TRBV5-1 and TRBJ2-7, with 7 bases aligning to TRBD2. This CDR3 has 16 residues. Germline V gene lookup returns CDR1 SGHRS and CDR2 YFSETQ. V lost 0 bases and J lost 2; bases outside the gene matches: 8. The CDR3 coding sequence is TGCGCCAGCAGCTTGGCCAACGGGGGAGGGACCTACGAGCAGTACTTC. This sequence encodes CASSLANGGGTYEQYF.

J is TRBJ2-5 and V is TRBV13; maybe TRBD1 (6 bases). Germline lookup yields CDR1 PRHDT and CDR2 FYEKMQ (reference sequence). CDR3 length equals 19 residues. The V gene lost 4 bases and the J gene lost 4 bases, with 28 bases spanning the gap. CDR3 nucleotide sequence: TGTGCCAGCAGCTCCGAAACTAACAGGGAAGTTGGAACAAGAGAGACCCAGTACTTC. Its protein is CASSSETNREVGTRETQYF.

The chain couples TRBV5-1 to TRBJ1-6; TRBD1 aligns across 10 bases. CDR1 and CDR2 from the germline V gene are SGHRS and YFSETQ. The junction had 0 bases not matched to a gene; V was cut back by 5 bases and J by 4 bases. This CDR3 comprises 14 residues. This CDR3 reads CASRGQGYNSPLHF. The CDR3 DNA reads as TGCGCCAGCAGGGGACAGGGGTATAATTCACCCCTCCACTTT.

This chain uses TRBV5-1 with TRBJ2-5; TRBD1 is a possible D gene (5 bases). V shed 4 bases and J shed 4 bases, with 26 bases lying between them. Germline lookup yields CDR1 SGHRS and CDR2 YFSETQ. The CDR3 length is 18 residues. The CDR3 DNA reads TGCGCCAGCAGCCCATCAGGGATTAGTCGGATTACAGGAGAGACCCAGTACTTC. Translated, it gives CASSPSGISRITGETQYF. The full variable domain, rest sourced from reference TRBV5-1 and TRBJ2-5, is KAGVTQTPRYLIKTRGQQVTLSCSPISGHRSVSWYQQTPGQGLQFLFEYFSETQRNKGNFPGRFSGRQFSNSRSEMNVSTLELGDSALYLCASSPSGISRITGETQYFGPGTRLLVL.

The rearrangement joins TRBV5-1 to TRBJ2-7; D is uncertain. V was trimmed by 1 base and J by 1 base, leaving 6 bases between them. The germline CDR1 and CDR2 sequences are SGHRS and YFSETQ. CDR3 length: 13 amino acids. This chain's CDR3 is CASSLSESYEQYF. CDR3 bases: TGCGCCAGCAGCTTGTCTGAGTCCTACGAGCAGTACTTC. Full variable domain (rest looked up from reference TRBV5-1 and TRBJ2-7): KAGVTQTPRYLIKTRGQQVTLSCSPISGHRSVSWYQQTPGQGLQFLFEYFSETQRNKGNFPGRFSGRQFSNSRSEMNVSTLELGDSALYLCASSLSESYEQYFGPGTRLTVT.

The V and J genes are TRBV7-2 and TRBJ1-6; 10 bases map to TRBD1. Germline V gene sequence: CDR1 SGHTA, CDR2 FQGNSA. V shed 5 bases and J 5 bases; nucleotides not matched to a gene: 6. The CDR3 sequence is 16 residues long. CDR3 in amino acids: CASSGGGQGHNSPLHF. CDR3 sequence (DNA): TGTGCCAGCAGCGGGGGGGGACAGGGGCATAATTCACCCCTCCACTTT.

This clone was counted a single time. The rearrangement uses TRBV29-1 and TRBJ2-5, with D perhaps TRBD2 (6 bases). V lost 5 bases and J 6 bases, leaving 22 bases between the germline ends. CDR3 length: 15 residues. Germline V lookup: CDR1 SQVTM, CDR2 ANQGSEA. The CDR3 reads CSVLGGDYDFKTQYF. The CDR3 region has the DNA TGCAGCGTTCTCGGAGGGGATTACGATTTTAAGACCCAGTACTTC.

This CDR3 reads CASSRGFQETQYF. CDR3 DNA sequence: TGTGCCAGCAGCCGGGGGTTCCAAGAGACCCAGTACTTC. The V gene is TRBV9, the J gene TRBJ2-5; D might be TRBD2 (6 bases). The CDR3 consists of 13 residues. Germline CDR1 and CDR2: SGDLS and YYNGEE. Trimming took 4 bases from V and 1 from J, leaving 8 bases between them.

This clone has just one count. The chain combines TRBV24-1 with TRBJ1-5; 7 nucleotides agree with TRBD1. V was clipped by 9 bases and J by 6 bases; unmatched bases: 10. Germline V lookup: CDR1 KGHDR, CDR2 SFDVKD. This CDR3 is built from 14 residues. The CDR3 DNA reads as TGTGCCACCTCGACAGGGCTACGGGGTCAGCCCCAGCATTTT. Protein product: CATSTGLRGQPQHF.

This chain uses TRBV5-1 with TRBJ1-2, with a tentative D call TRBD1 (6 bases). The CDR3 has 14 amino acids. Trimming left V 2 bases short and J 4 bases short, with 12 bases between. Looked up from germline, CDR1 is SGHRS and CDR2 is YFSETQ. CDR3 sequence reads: CASSFKTGSYGYTF. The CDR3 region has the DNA TGCGCCAGCAGCTTCAAAACAGGGTCCTATGGCTACACCTTC. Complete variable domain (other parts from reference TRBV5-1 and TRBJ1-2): KAGVTQTPRYLIKTRGQQVTLSCSPISGHRSVSWYQQTPGQGLQFLFEYFSETQRNKGNFPGRFSGRQFSNSRSEMNVSTLELGDSALYLCASSFKTGSYGYTFGSGTRLTVV.

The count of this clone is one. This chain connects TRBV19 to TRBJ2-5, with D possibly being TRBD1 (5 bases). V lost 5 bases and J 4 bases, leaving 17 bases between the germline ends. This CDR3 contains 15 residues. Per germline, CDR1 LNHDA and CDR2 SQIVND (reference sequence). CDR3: CASSSQGIKGETQYF. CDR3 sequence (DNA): TGTGCCAGTAGTTCCCAGGGTATCAAGGGAGAGACCCAGTACTTC. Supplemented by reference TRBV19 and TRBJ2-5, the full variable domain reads DGGITQSPKYLFRKEGQNVTLSCEQNLNHDAMYWYRQDPGQGLRLIYYSQIVNDFQKGDIAEGYSVSREKKESFPLTVTSAQKNPTAFYLCASSSQGIKGETQYFGPGTRLLVL.

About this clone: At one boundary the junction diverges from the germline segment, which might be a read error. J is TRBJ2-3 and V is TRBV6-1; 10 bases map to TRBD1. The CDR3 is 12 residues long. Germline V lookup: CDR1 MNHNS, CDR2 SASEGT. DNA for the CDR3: TGTGCCAGCAGTCAAGCGGGACAGGGGATCTATTTT. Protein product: CASSQAGQGIYF.

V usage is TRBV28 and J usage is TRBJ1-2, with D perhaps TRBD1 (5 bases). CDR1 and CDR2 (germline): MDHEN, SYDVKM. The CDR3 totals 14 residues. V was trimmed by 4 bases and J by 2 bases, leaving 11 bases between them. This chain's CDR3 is CASSSTGGNYGYTF. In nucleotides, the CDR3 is TGTGCCAGCAGTTCCACCGGGGGAAACTATGGCTACACCTTC.

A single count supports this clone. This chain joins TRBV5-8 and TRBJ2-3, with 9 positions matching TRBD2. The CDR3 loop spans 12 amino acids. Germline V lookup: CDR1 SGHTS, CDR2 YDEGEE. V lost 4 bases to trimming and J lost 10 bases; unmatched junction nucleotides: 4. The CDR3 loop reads CASSLGLAPQYF. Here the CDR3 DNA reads TGTGCCAGCAGCCTCGGACTAGCGCCGCAGTATTTT.